The T cell receptor beta chain described here comes from a study of T cell repertoires in cytomegalovirus infection. Study summary: Newly reported HLA-C-restricted and thoroughly characterized HLA-B-restricted CMV epitopes were employed. Both CMV infection and a matching HLA type were indicated by public TCR beta signatures.

Comments on this clonotype: Its antigen remains unidentified.

Trimming took 6 bases from V and 1 from J, leaving 15 bases between them. The CDR3 length is 15 residues. CDR1 is SNHLY, CDR2 FYNNEI, per germline. Each CDR3 protein gets one entry after TCRdb re-called the reads with MiXCR. The table shows about 220,000 distinct CDR3 sequences, with around 35% occurring only once. The sample was CD8+ T cells from cultured PBMCs, taken from culture after CMV antigen stimulation. The V gene is TRBV2, the J gene TRBJ1-1; TRBD1 might be the D (5 bases). This receptor was identified in a human donor in good health (CMV status not recorded). Some clones in this sample may be carry-over from other donors' samples. The CDR3 DNA sequence: TGTGCCAGCAGGGGGACGGTTGGGGGGAACACTGAAGCTTTCTTT. Encoded protein: CASRGTVGGNTEAFF.